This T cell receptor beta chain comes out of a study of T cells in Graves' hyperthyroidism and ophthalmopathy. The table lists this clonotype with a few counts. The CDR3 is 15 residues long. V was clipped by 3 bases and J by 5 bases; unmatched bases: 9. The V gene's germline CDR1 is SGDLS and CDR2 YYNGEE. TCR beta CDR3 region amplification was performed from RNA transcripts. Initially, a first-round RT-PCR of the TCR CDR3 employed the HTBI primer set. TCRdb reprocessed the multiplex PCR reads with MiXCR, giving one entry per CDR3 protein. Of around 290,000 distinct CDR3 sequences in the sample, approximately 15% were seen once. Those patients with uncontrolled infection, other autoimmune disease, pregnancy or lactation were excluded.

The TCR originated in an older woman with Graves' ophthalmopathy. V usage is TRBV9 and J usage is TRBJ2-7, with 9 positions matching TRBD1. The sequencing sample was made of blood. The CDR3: CASSASGQGYNEQYF. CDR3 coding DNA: TGTGCCAGCAGCGCATCGGGACAGGGTTATAACGAGCAGTACTTC.